This T cell receptor (beta chain) was documented in a study of blood T cell repertoires in COVID-19. V lost 7 bases and J lost 3; bases outside the gene matches: 6. This CDR3 is built from 12 residues. Germline V gene lookup returns CDR1 SQVTM and CDR2 ANQGSEA. Generated by immunoSEQ multiplex PCR, the TCRdb table keeps only in-frame clones and is missing some. The table shows fewer than 250,000 clones, with about four fifths occurring only once. Participants had their cohort set by participant-reported clinical history. The sample comprised PBMCs or T cells enriched from blood (not recorded which). The TCR was taken from a man aged 60 to 69 who had recovered from COVID-19. V is TRBV29-1 and J is TRBJ2-7, with 7 bases fitting TRBD2. The CDR3 here is CSAVGGNYEQYF. DNA for the CDR3: TGCAGCGCGGTCGGGGGGAACTACGAGCAGTACTTC.